A single sample gave rise to the 5 T cell receptor beta chains below, sequenced in a study of CD8+ T cells in alopecia areata. Following extraction, RNA underwent reverse transcription to cDNA, which served as the sequencing template. Produced via immunoSEQ multiplex PCR; TCRdb's table is partial and in-frame only. Among fewer than 250,000 clones listed, 60% to 70% were seen once. Treatment denoted: oral pan-JAK inhibitor, 5-10 mg twice daily. The material was CD4+ T cells sorted from blood, obtained at week 4, from a patient treated with tofacitinib. The receptor source for this set is a human donor with alopecia areata.

This clone appeared a few times. This chain uses TRBV10-3 with TRBJ2-5; either TRBD1 or TRBD2 may fit D (6 bases each). Trimming removed 4 bases from V and 2 bases from J, with 17 bases in between. This CDR3 has 16 residues. CDR1 ENHRY and CDR2 SYGVKD come from the germline V gene. The CDR3 region has the DNA TGTGCCATCAGTGCCCGGCCCGGAGGGGGGCAAGAGACCCAGTACTTC. Encoded protein: CAISARPGGGQETQYF.

The chain links TRBV29-1 to TRBJ2-3, with D tentatively TRBD1 (5 bases). Germline lookup yields CDR1 SQVTM and CDR2 ANQGSEA. The CDR3 sequence is 10 residues long. Trimming took 7 bases from V and 5 from J, leaving 7 bases between them. CDR3 in amino acids: CSGREDTQYF. DNA for the CDR3: TGCAGCGGCAGGGAAGATACGCAGTATTTT.

The rearrangement uses TRBV4-3 and TRBJ2-5; 7 bases are a match to TRBD1. Germline CDR1 is LGHNA and CDR2 is YSLEER. The trim removed 4 bases at V and 5 bases at J, leaving 10 bases unmatched. This CDR3 spans 15 amino acids. CDR3 nucleotide sequence: TGCGCCAGCAGCCGCCGCAAGGGGGCCGGGGAGACCCAGTACTTC. Translated, it gives CASSRRKGAGETQYF.

The table lists this clone with a few counts. The chain recombines TRBV7-8 with TRBJ2-1; D gene uncertain. Trimming took off 4 bases at V and 9 bases at J, with 10 bases between the two ends. Germline V lookup: CDR1 SGHVS, CDR2 FQNEAQ. The CDR3 length is 12 residues. In nucleotides, the CDR3 is TGTGCCAGCAGCTCCCGGGTGGGTGAGCAGTTCTTC. Encoded protein: CASSSRVGEQFF.

This clone was seen a few times. This chain connects TRBV29-1 to TRBJ2-7; D perhaps matches TRBD1 (6 bases). The V end lost 5 bases, the J end lost 2 bases, and 16 bases lay between the germline ends. The CDR3 runs 14 residues. Germline CDR1 SQVTM, CDR2 ANQGSEA. The chain's CDR3 is CSVFDDRPTYEQYF. The CDR3 DNA is TGCAGCGTTTTCGATGACAGGCCCACCTACGAGCAGTACTTC.